This T cell receptor beta chain was profiled in a study of early T cells in non-severe SARS-CoV-2 infection. Study background: Investigators sequenced bulk RNA drawn from unsorted whole blood, and chains remained unpaired.

Trimming removed 1 base at V and 4 bases at J, with 7 bases between. CDR3 length: 13 residues. Study-wide findings and caveats: CD4 and private specificities were missed by VDJdb matching, which favored anti-spike CD8 responses.

Only a few counts were recorded for this clonotype. Its antigen is undetermined. Attachment of unique molecular identifiers to individual cDNA molecules was performed. TCRdb redid the calling of the 5' RACE reads with MiXCR, one entry per CDR3 protein. Among about 80,000 distinct CDR3 sequences listed, about 5% were seen once. The chain is built from TRBV12-3 or TRBV12-4 and TRBJ1-1; D gene uncertain. The source is an adult who was a healthcare worker with PCR-confirmed SARS-CoV-2 infection or an uninfected control (not recorded which). The input for sequencing was whole blood, taken at baseline. Written as DNA, the CDR3 is TGTGCCAGCAGTTTAGGTGCGCGCACTGAAGCTTTCTTT. Its protein product is CASSLGARTEAFF.